This T cell receptor (beta chain) comes out of a study of response to subunit inactivated influenza vaccine. This clonotype came up a few times. Its antigen is not known. TCRdb reprocessed the RT-PCR reads with MiXCR, giving one entry per CDR3 protein. The table shows about 310,000 distinct CDR3 sequences, with approximately 20% occurring only once. Study-wide results and caveats: With each seasonal influenza vaccination, the authors suggested, few new T cells are recruited.

Germline loops: CDR1 SQVTM, CDR2 ANQGSEA. The CDR3 runs to 11 residues. Trimming stripped 4 bases from V and 7 bases from J, with 10 bases between. This chain connects TRBV29-1 to TRBJ1-2; no reliable D call. This TCR came from a man aged 45 to 70 who received an inactivated influenza vaccine. The input for sequencing was PBMCs from blood, taken 21 months after vaccination. The CDR3 spells CSVVSSSGYTF. As DNA, the CDR3 is TGCAGCGTTGTGTCGTCGAGTGGCTACACCTTC.